Below are 2 T cell receptor beta chains sequenced from a single sample in a study of PD-1 blockade in classical Hodgkin lymphoma. Time point noted: cycle 4 day 1 (C4D1), after 6 weeks of nivolumab. Relapse was seen in all patients after autologous stem cell transplantation, and brentuximab vedotin exposure was variable. With magnetic negative selection, CD4+ T cells were purified from PBMCs that had been thawed. TCRdb's table, derived via immunoSEQ multiplex PCR, lists solely in-frame clones and lacks some. The sample holds fewer than 35,000 clones, 92% seen once. The specimen comprised CD4+ T cells from blood, sampled before the fourth cycle of nivolumab. The receptors stem from a human donor with classical Hodgkin lymphoma.

The chain carries TRBV30 and TRBJ1-4; 7 bases line up with TRBD1. This CDR3 is 15 amino acids long. V shed 2 bases and J 0 bases; nucleotides not matched to a gene: 3. Germline V gene data show CDR1 as GTSNPN and CDR2 as SVGIG (reference sequence). CDR3 residues: CAWSRGGPTNEKLFF. The CDR3 DNA reads TGTGCCTGGAGTAGAGGGGGCCCAACTAATGAAAAACTGTTTTTT.

This chain joins TRBV5-1 and TRBJ2-5; 7 nucleotides line up with TRBD1. With V trimmed by 0 bases and J by 2 bases, 4 bases remained unmatched. Germline CDR1 SGHRS, CDR2 YFSETQ. The CDR3 is 15 residues long. For the CDR3, the DNA is TGCGCCAGCAGCTTGGAGCGGACAGGACAAGAGACCCAGTACTTC. This translates into CASSLERTGQETQYF.